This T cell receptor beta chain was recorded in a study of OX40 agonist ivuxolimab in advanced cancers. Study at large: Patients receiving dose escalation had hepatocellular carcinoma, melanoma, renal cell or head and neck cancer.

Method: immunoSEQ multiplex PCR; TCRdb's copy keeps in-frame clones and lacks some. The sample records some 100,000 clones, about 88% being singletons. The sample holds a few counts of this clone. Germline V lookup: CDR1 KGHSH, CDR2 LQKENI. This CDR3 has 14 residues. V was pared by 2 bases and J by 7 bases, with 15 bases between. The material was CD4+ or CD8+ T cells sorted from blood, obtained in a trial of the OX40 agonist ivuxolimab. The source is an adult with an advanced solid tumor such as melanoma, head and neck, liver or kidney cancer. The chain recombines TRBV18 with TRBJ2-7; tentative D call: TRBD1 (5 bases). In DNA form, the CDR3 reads TGTGCCAGCTCACCAGGTGCAGGGTCCTTAGAGCAGTACTTC. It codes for CASSPGAGSLEQYF.